A single sample gave rise to the 24 T cell receptor beta chains below, sequenced in a study of cytomegalovirus exposure and HLA in healthy donors. The study ran its PCR with 60 Vbeta and 13 Jbeta primers. Produced via immunoSEQ multiplex PCR; TCRdb's table is partial and in-frame only. The sample comprises about 200,000 clones, roughly 13% of which are singletons, and 7.8% rests with the top ten. The sequenced sample was PBMCs. Receptor source: a man in his forties or fifties in good health and CMV-seropositive.

Remarks on this clone: This CDR3 is also generated by other DNA sequences in the sample. CDR3 nucleotide sequence: TGTGCCAGCAGCCTACGGGGGATGAACACTGAAGCTTTCTTT. Translating it yields CASSLRGMNTEAFF. V usage is TRBV7-2 and J usage is TRBJ1-1, with D tentatively TRBD1 (5 bases). V gave up 5 bases and J gave up 0 bases, with 10 bases separating them. This CDR3 has 14 residues. The V gene's germline CDR1 is SGHTA and CDR2 FQGNSA.

This clone has only one observation. V usage is TRBV7-8 and J usage is TRBJ2-1; TRBD1 matches at 7 bases. Germline CDR1 and CDR2: SGHVS and FQNEAQ. Trimming cost V 3 bases and J 7 bases; bases outside gene matches: 9. There are 15 residues in the CDR3. CDR3 sequence: CASSFNRQGGNEQFF. CDR3 nucleotide sequence: TGTGCCAGCAGCTTTAACAGACAGGGCGGGAATGAGCAGTTCTTC.

This clone was seen only a few times. Sequence at one end of the junction differs from germline and may be a read error. The chain uses TRBV5-1 and TRBJ1-1; 7 bases match TRBD1. Germline lookup yields CDR1 SGHRS and CDR2 YFSETQ. This CDR3 spans 14 amino acids. CDR3: CASTLGQSNTEAFF. As DNA, the CDR3 is TGCGCCAGCACCTTGGGACAGTCGAACACTGAAGCTTTCTTT.

There are a few counts of this clone. The chain recombines TRBV2 with TRBJ1-2, with TRBD1 as a possible D gene (6 bases). Germline V CDR1 and CDR2: SNHLY, FYNNEI. The CDR3 has 13 amino acids. V was cut by 5 bases and J by 6 bases, with 13 bases left in between. Written as DNA, the CDR3 is TGTGCCAGCAGTAAAACCCAGGGGAATGGCTACACCTTC. Translating gives CASSKTQGNGYTF.

This chain joins TRBV19 and TRBJ1-2; possible D gene TRBD1, 5 bases. The CDR3 is 13 amino acids. V lost 6 bases, J lost 5 bases, and 13 bases lay in between. The germline gives CDR1 LNHDA, CDR2 SQIVND (reference sequence). The CDR3 here is CASSPQGNYGYTF. CDR3 DNA: TGTGCCAGTAGCCCTCAGGGTAATTATGGCTACACCTTC. Full variable domain (outside the CDR3, taken from reference TRBV19 and TRBJ1-2): DGGITQSPKYLFRKEGQNVTLSCEQNLNHDAMYWYRQDPGQGLRLIYYSQIVNDFQKGDIAEGYSVSREKKESFPLTVTSAQKNPTAFYLCASSPQGNYGYTFGSGTRLTVV.

The genes are TRBV5-1 and TRBJ1-4; the match to TRBD1 covers 8 bases. Germline CDR1 reads SGHRS; CDR2 reads YFSETQ. The CDR3 extends over 15 amino acids. V lost 3 bases, J lost 8 bases, and 9 bases stayed unmatched. The CDR3 is CASSSDRGTPEKLFF. DNA of the CDR3: TGCGCCAGCAGCTCAGACAGGGGCACTCCCGAAAAACTGTTTTTT.

The chain has TRBV19 and TRBJ2-5, with TRBD1 as a possible D gene (6 bases). V was cut by 2 bases and J by 3 bases, with 10 bases left in between. The CDR3 spans 14 residues. Germline-derived CDR1 and CDR2 are LNHDA and SQIVND (reference sequence). DNA of the CDR3: TGTGCCAGTAGTATAAGAGGGGGTGAAGAGACCCAGTACTTC. Encoded protein: CASSIRGGEETQYF.

The V and J genes are TRBV4-1 and TRBJ1-5, with 8 bases aligning to TRBD1. Germline V gives CDR1 MGHRA, CDR2 YSYEKL. Trimming at V came to 4 bases and at J to 3 bases, leaving 5 bases not matched to a gene. CDR3 length equals 15 residues. CDR3 DNA: TGCGCCAGCAGCCCGGGACAGGTGACCAATCAGCCCCAGCATTTT. Protein sequence: CASSPGQVTNQPQHF.

The chain is built from TRBV7-2 and TRBJ2-2; 10 positions match TRBD1. This CDR3 is built from 16 residues. Germline CDR1 and CDR2: SGHTA and FQGNSA. J lost 6 bases, V lost 4 bases, and 8 bases had no gene match. The CDR3 bases are TGTGCCAGCAGCTGGACCGGGACAGGGGAACCCGGGGAGCTGTTTTTT. As protein: CASSWTGTGEPGELFF.

The table lists this clone with a few counts. The rearrangement joins TRBV19 to TRBJ2-2; 10 nucleotides agree with TRBD2. CDR1 LNHDA and CDR2 SQIVND come from the germline V gene (reference sequence). This CDR3 spans 16 amino acids. V lost 6 bases to trimming and J lost 5 bases; unmatched junction nucleotides: 9. The DNA for the CDR3 is TGTGCCAGTAGGGGTGGGGGACTAGCGTCGACCGGGGAGCTGTTTTTT. Translated: CASRGGGLASTGELFF.

Only one count was recorded for this clone. The chain combines TRBV19 with TRBJ1-3; D gene ambiguous. With 4 bases removed from V and 4 bases from J, the gap between germline ends came to 23 bases. CDR1 LNHDA and CDR2 SQIVND come from the germline V gene (reference sequence). The CDR3 spans 18 residues. The CDR3 sequence: CASSTTLRRARAGNTIYF. CDR3 sequence (DNA): TGTGCCAGTAGTACTACTCTAAGGAGGGCGCGGGCAGGAAACACCATATATTTT.

This chain connects TRBV9 to TRBJ1-2; the D gene is possibly TRBD1 (5 bases). The V end was cut by 2 bases, the J end by 8 bases, with 10 bases between. Germline CDR1 SGDLS, CDR2 YYNGEE. The CDR3 covers 12 residues. CDR3 in DNA: TGTGCCAGCAGCGTCGGGGGGTGGGGCTACACCTTC. It yields the protein CASSVGGWGYTF.

This clone was counted a few times. Other DNA sequences of this sample code for an identical CDR3. The rearrangement uses TRBV28 and TRBJ1-1, with D possibly TRBD1 on 6 matching bases. Trimming removed 4 bases at V and 0 bases at J, with 12 bases between. Germline CDR1 and CDR2: MDHEN and SYDVKM. CDR3 length: 15 residues. In DNA form, the CDR3 reads TGTGCCAGCAGTTCCCGGACAGCCATGAACACTGAAGCTTTCTTT. Protein: CASSSRTAMNTEAFF.

The CDR3 DNA reads TGTGCCAGCCCGGTGCCGAACACCGGGGAGCTGTTTTTT. Residues: CASPVPNTGELFF. V is TRBV28 and J is TRBJ2-2; D ambiguous. The CDR3 extends over 13 amino acids. The germline V and J ends were trimmed by 8 bases and 0 bases, with 7 bases remaining between them. Germline CDR1 is MDHEN and CDR2 is SYDVKM.

This clone was observed a handful of times. The chain is built from TRBV4-3 and TRBJ1-2; possibly TRBD1 for D (6 bases). From germline, CDR1 is LGHNA and CDR2 YSLEER. V gave up 1 base and J gave up 8 bases, with 14 bases separating them. CDR3 length: 14 residues. DNA of the CDR3: TGCGCCAGCAGCCAAGGTTGGACAGAGCTCGGCTACACCTTC. This sequence encodes CASSQGWTELGYTF.

This clone came up a few times. V usage is TRBV19 and J usage is TRBJ2-1, with 8 bases matching TRBD2. CDR1 and CDR2 from the germline V gene are LNHDA and SQIVND (reference sequence). V was pared by 5 bases and J by 3 bases, with 9 bases of the junction left unmatched. The CDR3 runs to 16 residues. As DNA, the CDR3 is TGTGCCAGTAGTGGGTTAGCGGGGTGGAACTACAATGAGCAGTTCTTC. Translation gives CASSGLAGWNYNEQFF.

This clone was detected a few times. The rearrangement uses TRBV9 and TRBJ1-1, with D possibly being TRBD1 (6 bases). The germline V gene has CDR1 SGDLS and CDR2 YYNGEE. This CDR3 contains 15 residues. V was pared by 2 bases and J by 3 bases, with 14 bases between. CDR3 sequence: CASSVEGGFYTEAFF. CDR3 sequence (DNA): TGTGCCAGCAGCGTCGAGGGGGGGTTTTACACTGAAGCTTTCTTT.

The V and J genes are TRBV7-8 and TRBJ1-5, with TRBD1 matching 9 bases. The CDR3 contains 15 residues. V shed 5 bases, J shed 6 bases, and the junction held 8 bases outside the gene matches. Germline CDR1 SGHVS, CDR2 FQNEAQ. CDR3 residues: CASSPTGGAGQPQHF. For the CDR3, the DNA is TGTGCCAGCAGCCCCACAGGGGGCGCGGGTCAGCCCCAGCATTTT.

The chain recombines TRBV4-1 with TRBJ1-6, with a weak D call TRBD1 (6 bases). Trimming took off 0 bases at V and 9 bases at J, with 12 bases between the two ends. The CDR3 runs to 15 residues. Germline assignment: CDR1 MGHRA and CDR2 YSYEKL. The chain's CDR3 is CASSQEVGGTSPLHF. CDR3 nucleotide sequence: TGCGCCAGCAGCCAAGAGGTAGGGGGTACTTCACCCCTCCACTTT.

The J gene is TRBJ1-1, the V gene TRBV16, with a possible D match to TRBD1 (6 bases). Germline CDR1 KGHSY, CDR2 FQNENV. Trimming removed 0 bases from V and 10 bases from J, with 12 bases in between. CDR3 length: 13 residues. Here the CDR3 reads CASSQSGRGIAFF. The CDR3 DNA reads TGTGCCAGCAGCCAATCTGGAAGGGGGATAGCTTTCTTT.

The CDR3 reads CASSARDRGWYGYTF. The DNA of the CDR3 is TGTGCCAGCAGTGCCCGGGACAGGGGATGGTATGGCTACACCTTC. The rearrangement uses TRBV2 and TRBJ1-2; 10 bases fit TRBD1. The CDR3 runs 15 residues. Per germline, CDR1 SNHLY and CDR2 FYNNEI. J was trimmed by 5 bases and V by 4 bases; bases with no gene match: 7.

A few counts support this clone. V usage is TRBV30 and J usage is TRBJ1-2; TRBD1 is a possible D gene (5 bases). This CDR3 is built from 14 residues. Germline V CDR1 and CDR2: GTSNPN, SVGIG (reference sequence). V gave up 0 bases and J gave up 3 bases, with 11 bases separating them. CDR3: CAWSVGASYYGYTF. The CDR3, as DNA: TGTGCCTGGAGTGTAGGGGCGTCTTACTATGGCTACACCTTC.

There are a few counts of this clone. The chain has TRBV5-1 and TRBJ1-1; 12 bases line up with TRBD1. The CDR3 has 18 amino acids. V lost 4 bases and J lost 0; bases outside the gene matches: 10. CDR1 SGHRS and CDR2 YFSETQ come from the germline V gene. The chain's CDR3 is CASSQITGTGGLNTEAFF. CDR3 DNA: TGCGCCAGCAGCCAAATTACCGGGACAGGGGGCTTGAACACTGAAGCTTTCTTT.

The chain carries TRBV27 and TRBJ1-1, with a tentative D call TRBD1 (6 bases). The V gene lost 5 bases and the J gene lost 11 bases, with 15 bases spanning the gap. This CDR3 has 12 amino acids. Germline-derived CDR1 and CDR2 are MNHEY and SMNVEV (reference sequence). This CDR3 is CASSLGGTGAFF. The CDR3 DNA follows: TGTGCCAGCAGTCTTGGAGGCACAGGGGCTTTCTTT.